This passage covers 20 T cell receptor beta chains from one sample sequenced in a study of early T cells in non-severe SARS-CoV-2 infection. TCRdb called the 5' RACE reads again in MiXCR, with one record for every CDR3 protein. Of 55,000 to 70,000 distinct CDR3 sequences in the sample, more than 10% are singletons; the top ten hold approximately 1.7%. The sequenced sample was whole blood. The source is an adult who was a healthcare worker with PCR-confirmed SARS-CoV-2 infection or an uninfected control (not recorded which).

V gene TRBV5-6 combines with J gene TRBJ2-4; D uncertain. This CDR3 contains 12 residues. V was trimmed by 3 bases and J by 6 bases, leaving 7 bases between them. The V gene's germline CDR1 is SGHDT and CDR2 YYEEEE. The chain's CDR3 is CASSSIANIQYF. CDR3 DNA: TGTGCCAGCAGCTCGATCGCAAACATTCAGTACTTC.

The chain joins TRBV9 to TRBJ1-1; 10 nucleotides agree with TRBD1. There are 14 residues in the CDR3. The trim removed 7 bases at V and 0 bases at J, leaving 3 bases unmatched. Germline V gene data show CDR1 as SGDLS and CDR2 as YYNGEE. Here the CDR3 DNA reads TGTGCCAGCGGGACAGGGGCACTGAACACTGAAGCTTTCTTT. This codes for CASGTGALNTEAFF.

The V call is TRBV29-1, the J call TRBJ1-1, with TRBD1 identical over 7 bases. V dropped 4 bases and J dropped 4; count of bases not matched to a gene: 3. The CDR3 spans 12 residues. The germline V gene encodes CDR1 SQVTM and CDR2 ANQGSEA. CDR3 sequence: CSVVTGVTEAFF. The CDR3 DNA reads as TGCAGCGTTGTTACAGGGGTCACTGAAGCTTTCTTT.

Here the CDR3 reads CASSRSGASTNEKLFF. CDR3 DNA sequence: TGTGCCAGCAGTCGGTCAGGGGCCTCGACTAATGAAAAACTGTTTTTT. V and J are TRBV2 and TRBJ1-4, with D perhaps matching TRBD1 (6 bases). CDR3 length: 16 amino acids. Germline V gives CDR1 SNHLY, CDR2 FYNNEI. V lost 5 bases to trimming and J lost 2 bases, with 15 bases between them.

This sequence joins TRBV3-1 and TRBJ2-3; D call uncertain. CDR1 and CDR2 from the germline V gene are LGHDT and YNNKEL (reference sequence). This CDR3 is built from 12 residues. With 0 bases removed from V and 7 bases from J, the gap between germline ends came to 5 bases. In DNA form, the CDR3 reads TGTGCCAGCAGCCAAGACGTGAATACGCAGTATTTT. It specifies CASSQDVNTQYF.

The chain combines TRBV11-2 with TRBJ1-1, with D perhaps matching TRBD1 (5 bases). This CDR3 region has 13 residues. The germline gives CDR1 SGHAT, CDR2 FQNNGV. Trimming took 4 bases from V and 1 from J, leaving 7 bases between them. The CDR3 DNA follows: TGTGCCAGCAGCTACGGACAGAACACTGAAGCTTTCTTT. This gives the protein CASSYGQNTEAFF. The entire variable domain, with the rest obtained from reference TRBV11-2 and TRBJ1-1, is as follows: EAGVAQSPRYKIIEKRQSVAFWCNPISGHATLYWYQQILGQGPKLLIQFQNNGVVDDSQLPKDRFSAERLKGVDSTLKIQPAKLEDSAVYLCASSYGQNTEAFFGQGTRLTVV.

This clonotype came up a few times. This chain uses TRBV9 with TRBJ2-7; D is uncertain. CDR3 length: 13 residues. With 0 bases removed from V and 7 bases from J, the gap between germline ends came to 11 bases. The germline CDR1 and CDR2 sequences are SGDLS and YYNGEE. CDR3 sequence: CASSVGGGVEQYF. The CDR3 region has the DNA TGTGCCAGCAGCGTAGGAGGTGGTGTTGAGCAGTACTTC.

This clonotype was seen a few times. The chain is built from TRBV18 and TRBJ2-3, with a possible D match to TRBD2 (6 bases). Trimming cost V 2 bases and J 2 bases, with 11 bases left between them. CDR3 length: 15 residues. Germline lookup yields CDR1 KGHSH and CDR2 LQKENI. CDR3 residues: CASSPLPGDTDTQYF. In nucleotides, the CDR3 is TGTGCCAGCTCACCATTGCCGGGGGACACAGATACGCAGTATTTT.

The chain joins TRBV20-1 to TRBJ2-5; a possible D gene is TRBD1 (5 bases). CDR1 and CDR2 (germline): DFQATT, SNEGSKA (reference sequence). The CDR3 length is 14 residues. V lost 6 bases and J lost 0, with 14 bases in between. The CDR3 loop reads CSAQGLWYQETQYF. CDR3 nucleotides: TGCAGTGCCCAGGGTCTATGGTACCAAGAGACCCAGTACTTC.

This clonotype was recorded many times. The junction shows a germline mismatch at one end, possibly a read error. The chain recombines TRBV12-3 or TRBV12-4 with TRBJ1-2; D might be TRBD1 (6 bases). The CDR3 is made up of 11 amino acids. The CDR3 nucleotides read TGCGCCAGCAGTCAAAACAGGGCCCACATCTTC. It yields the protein CASSQNRAHIF.

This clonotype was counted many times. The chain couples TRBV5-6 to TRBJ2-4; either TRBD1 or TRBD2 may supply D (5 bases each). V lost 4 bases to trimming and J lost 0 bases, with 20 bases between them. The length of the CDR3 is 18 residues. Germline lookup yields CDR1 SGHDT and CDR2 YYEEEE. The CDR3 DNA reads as TGTGCCAGCAGCCCACTAGGGGAGTTTCTCCTAGCCAAAAACATTCAGTACTTC. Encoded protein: CASSPLGEFLLAKNIQYF.

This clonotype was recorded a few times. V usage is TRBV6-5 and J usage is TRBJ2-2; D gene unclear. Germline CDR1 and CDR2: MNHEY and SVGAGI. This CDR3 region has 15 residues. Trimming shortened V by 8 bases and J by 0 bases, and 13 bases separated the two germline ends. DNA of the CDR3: TGTGCCAGCCAAGTACTTAACCCGAACACCGGGGAGCTGTTTTTT. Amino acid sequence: CASQVLNPNTGELFF.

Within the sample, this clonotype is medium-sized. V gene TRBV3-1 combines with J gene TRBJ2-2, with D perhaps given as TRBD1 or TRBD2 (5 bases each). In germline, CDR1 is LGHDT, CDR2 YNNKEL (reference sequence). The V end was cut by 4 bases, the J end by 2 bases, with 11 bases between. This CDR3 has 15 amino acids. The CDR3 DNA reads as TGTGCCAGCAGCCCCGGGACGGATAACACCGGGGAGCTGTTTTTT. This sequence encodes CASSPGTDNTGELFF.

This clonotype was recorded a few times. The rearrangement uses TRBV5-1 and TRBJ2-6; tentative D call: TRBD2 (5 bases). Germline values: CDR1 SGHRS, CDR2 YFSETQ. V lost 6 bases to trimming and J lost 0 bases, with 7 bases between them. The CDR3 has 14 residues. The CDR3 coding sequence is TGCGCCAGCACCGGGAACTCTGGGGCCAACGTCCTGACTTTC. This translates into CASTGNSGANVLTF.

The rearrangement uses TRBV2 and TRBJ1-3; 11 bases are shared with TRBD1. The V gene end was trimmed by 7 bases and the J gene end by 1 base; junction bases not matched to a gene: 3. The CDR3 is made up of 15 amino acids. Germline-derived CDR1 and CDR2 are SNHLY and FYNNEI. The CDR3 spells CASMDRGQSGNTIYF. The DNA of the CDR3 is TGTGCCAGCATGGACAGGGGGCAATCTGGAAACACCATATATTTT.

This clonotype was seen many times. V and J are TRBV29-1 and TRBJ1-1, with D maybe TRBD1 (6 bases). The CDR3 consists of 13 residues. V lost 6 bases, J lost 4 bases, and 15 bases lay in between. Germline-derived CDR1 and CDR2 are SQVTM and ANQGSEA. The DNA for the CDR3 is TGCAGCGTCGTCCGGGGGCTATTCACTGAAGCTTTCTTT. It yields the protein CSVVRGLFTEAFF. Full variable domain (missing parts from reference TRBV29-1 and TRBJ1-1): SAVISQKPSRDICQRGTSLTIQCQVDSQVTMMFWYRQQPGQSLTLIATANQGSEATYESGFVIDKFPISRPNLTFSTLTVSNMSPEDSSIYLCSVVRGLFTEAFFGQGTRLTVV.

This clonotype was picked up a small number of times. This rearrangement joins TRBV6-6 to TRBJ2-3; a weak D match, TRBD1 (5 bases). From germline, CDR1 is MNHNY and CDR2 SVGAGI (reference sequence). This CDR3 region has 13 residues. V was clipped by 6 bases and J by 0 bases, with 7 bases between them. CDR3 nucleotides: TGTGCCAGCAGGGACATTAGCACAGATACGCAGTATTTT. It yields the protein CASRDISTDTQYF.

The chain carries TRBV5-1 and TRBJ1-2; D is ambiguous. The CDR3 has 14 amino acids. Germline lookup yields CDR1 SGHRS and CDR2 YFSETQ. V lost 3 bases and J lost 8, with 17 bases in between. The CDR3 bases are TGCGCCAGCAGCTCCCCAGGCAGTTTTTGGGGCTACACCTTC. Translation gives CASSSPGSFWGYTF.

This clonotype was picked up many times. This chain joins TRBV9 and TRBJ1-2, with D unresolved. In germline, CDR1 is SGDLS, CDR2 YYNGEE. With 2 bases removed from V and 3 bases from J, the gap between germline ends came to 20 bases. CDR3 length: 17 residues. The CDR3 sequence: CASSVNPWHPRDYGYTF. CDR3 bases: TGTGCCAGCAGCGTCAACCCCTGGCATCCACGGGACTATGGCTACACCTTC.

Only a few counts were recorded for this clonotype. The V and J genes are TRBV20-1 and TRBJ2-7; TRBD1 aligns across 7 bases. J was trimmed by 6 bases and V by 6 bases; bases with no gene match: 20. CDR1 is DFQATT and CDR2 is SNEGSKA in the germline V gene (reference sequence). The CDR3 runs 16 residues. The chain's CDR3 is CSAVSGTAQGIGEQYF. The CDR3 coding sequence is TGCAGTGCCGTATCCGGGACAGCCCAGGGGATTGGCGAGCAGTACTTC.